This T cell receptor beta chain appears in the sequencing data of a study of blood T cell repertoires in COVID-19. Study in general: Sites across the United States, Italy and Spain contributed samples from acute and convalescent COVID-19. In each case, the material was cDNA or gDNA derived from T cells, B-cell-depleted T cells, or PBMCs.

In the study's own analysis: Reference gene primer amplification gave nucleated cell count estimates. The assay was immunoSEQ multiplex PCR, and TCRdb's table has in-frame clones only and misses some. The D gene and trimming were derived from the DNA, and the V and J assignments and clone size from that table. The sample consists of about 84,000 clones, more than 70% of them appearing once. The V end lost 6 bases, the J end lost 5 bases, and 11 bases lay between the germline ends. The CDR3 consists of 13 residues. Germline CDR1 is LGHNA and CDR2 is YNFKEQ. The table lists this clone with a few counts.

Sequencing was carried out using peripheral blood. The TCR sequence derives from a man older than 75 with active or convalescent COVID-19. The chain combines TRBV4-2 with TRBJ2-1; no clear D gene. In nucleotides, the CDR3 is TGTGCCAGCAGGAGTGTGGTGGACAATGAGCAGTTCTTC. Its translation is CASRSVVDNEQFF.